Described below is a single T cell receptor (beta chain) sequence and its context. Its cognate antigen is unknown. A J-beta primer mix and a sample-barcoded 5' primer were used in a second PCR of roughly 7 to 12 cycles. A template-switch adaptor containing 12 random nucleotides labeled each cDNA molecule. TCRdb ran MiXCR on the 5' RACE reads and lists one entry per CDR3 protein. Here the sample spans 910,000 or so distinct CDR3 sequences, 51% being singletons. This entry is derived from a study of blood T cells in healthy people across ages. Overall study context: Template switching picked up about one barcoded beta molecule for each two T cells.

Staff drew 9 to 10 milliliters of peripheral blood from each donor. Study-level points and caveats: A greater number of naive CD4+ cells and higher diversity distinguished long-lived donors from aged donors.

The origin of this receptor is a woman in her sixties or seventies in good health. The sequenced material came from blood.

The CDR3 loop reads CASPGAGVGDTQYF. The CDR3 DNA follows: TGTGCCAGCCCTGGGGCGGGAGTAGGAGATACGCAGTATTTT. This chain connects TRBV11-2 to TRBJ2-3, with 7 bases aligning to TRBD2. Germline V gene data show CDR1 as SGHAT and CDR2 as FQNNGV. The J segment lost 5 bases and the V segment lost 8 bases, leaving 10 bases of the junction unmatched. The CDR3 is 14 amino acids.